The rows below give T cell receptor beta chains drawn from one sample of a study of blood T cells in healthy people across ages. TCRdb ran MiXCR on the 5' RACE reads and lists one entry per CDR3 protein. This table has fewer than 1,200,000 distinct CDR3 sequences, roughly 24% appearing once. In addition, the sample was reused for a study of T cells of mothers and their children.

Sequenced sample: blood. The receptors derive from a girl aged 2-10 years in good health. Each CDR3 is given with its conserved first and last residue. Fields, in order: CDR3 DNA, CDR3 protein, D gene, V gene, J gene, clone size. A D gene is named only where the DNA matches it firmly. Where a row states a size, it is once, few, many or the class of an expanded clone; other rows omit it.

CDR3nt: TGTGCCAGCAGCCAAGAACTGGGACAGGGGCAAGAGACCCAGTACTTC
CDR3aa: CASSQELGQGQETQYF
d_gene: TRBD1
v_gene: TRBV3-1
j_gene: TRBJ2-5
abundance: .

CDR3nt: TGTGCCAGCAGTCTCTCCAACCGTAATGAGCAGTTCTTC
CDR3aa: CASSLSNRNEQFF
d_gene: .
v_gene: TRBV12-3/TRBV12-4
j_gene: TRBJ2-1
abundance: .

CDR3nt: TGCAGCGTCGTCCCTATATCAGGGGATTGGACCCAGTACTTC
CDR3aa: CSVVPISGDWTQYF
d_gene: .
v_gene: TRBV29-1
j_gene: TRBJ2-5
abundance: .

CDR3nt: TGTGCCAGCAGCCAAGAATGGGGCGGGGAAGCTTTCTTT
CDR3aa: CASSQEWGGEAFF
d_gene: .
v_gene: TRBV3-1
j_gene: TRBJ1-1
abundance: few

CDR3nt: TGTGCCAGCAGTTCCTTGACTTCCGGGACAGGGGGCATCATTCAGTACTTC
CDR3aa: CASSSLTSGTGGIIQYF
d_gene: TRBD1
v_gene: TRBV6-5
j_gene: TRBJ2-4
abundance: .

CDR3nt: TGCGCCAGCAGCTTGTCCAGGGAGGACTATGGCTACACCTTC
CDR3aa: CASSLSREDYGYTF
d_gene: .
v_gene: TRBV5-1
j_gene: TRBJ1-2
abundance: .

CDR3nt: TGTGCCACAGAGGGGCAGGGGGCGGCCGACTATGGCTACACCTTC
CDR3aa: CATEGQGAADYGYTF
d_gene: TRBD1
v_gene: TRBV10-3
j_gene: TRBJ1-2
abundance: .

CDR3nt: TGTGCCAGCAGCTCCAGGGCGGGTGATGAAAAACTGTTTTTT
CDR3aa: CASSSRAGDEKLFF
d_gene: .
v_gene: TRBV7-2
j_gene: TRBJ1-4
abundance: few

CDR3nt: TGCGCCAGCAGCTTGGGACCACAGGGTGGAGGGCAAGCTTTCTTT
CDR3aa: CASSLGPQGGGQAFF
d_gene: .
v_gene: TRBV5-1
j_gene: TRBJ1-1
abundance: .

CDR3nt: TGTGCCAGCAGCATACAGGGGGCGAATGGCTACACCTTC
CDR3aa: CASSIQGANGYTF
d_gene: TRBD1
v_gene: TRBV7-6
j_gene: TRBJ1-2
abundance: few

CDR3nt: TGTGCCAGCAGCTTTATCCTCCGAGAGCAGTTCTTC
CDR3aa: CASSFILREQFF
d_gene: .
v_gene: TRBV11-2
j_gene: TRBJ2-1
abundance: .

CDR3nt: TGTGCCAGCAGTACGGGTTCAGTCTCTGGAAACACCATATATTTT
CDR3aa: CASSTGSVSGNTIYF
d_gene: .
v_gene: TRBV6-2/TRBV6-3
j_gene: TRBJ1-3
abundance: .

CDR3nt: TGTGCCAGCAGAGACAGGGGTTACACTGAAGCTTTCTTT
CDR3aa: CASRDRGYTEAFF
d_gene: TRBD1
v_gene: TRBV7-3
j_gene: TRBJ1-1
abundance: .

CDR3nt: TGTGCCAGCAGCTTGGTTGGGACCGAGAATGAAAAACTGTTTTTT
CDR3aa: CASSLVGTENEKLFF
d_gene: .
v_gene: TRBV5-5
j_gene: TRBJ1-4
abundance: few

CDR3nt: TGTGCCAGCAGCTACAAGGGTCAGTTGGAGACCCAGTACTTC
CDR3aa: CASSYKGQLETQYF
d_gene: .
v_gene: TRBV7-3
j_gene: TRBJ2-5
abundance: .

CDR3nt: TGTGCCAGCAGCCAAGATCTCGGGGACCTGAACACTGAAGCTTTCTTT
CDR3aa: CASSQDLGDLNTEAFF
d_gene: .
v_gene: TRBV4-2
j_gene: TRBJ1-1
abundance: .

CDR3nt: TGTGCCATCAGTGAGTTCCGAGGGCGACTGATCCACTATGGCTACACCTTC
CDR3aa: CAISEFRGRLIHYGYTF
d_gene: .
v_gene: TRBV10-3
j_gene: TRBJ1-2
abundance: .

CDR3nt: TGTGCCAGCAGCTTAGTAACCGGGACCGACTACGAGCAGTACTTC
CDR3aa: CASSLVTGTDYEQYF
d_gene: .
v_gene: TRBV7-2
j_gene: TRBJ2-7
abundance: few

CDR3nt: TGTGCCAGCAGCTGGGCAGCTCAGGGCACAGATACGCAGTATTTT
CDR3aa: CASSWAAQGTDTQYF
d_gene: .
v_gene: TRBV7-2
j_gene: TRBJ2-3
abundance: .

CDR3nt: TGCAGCGTCGTAGGGCGGGAGGGCCGGGCTGAGCAGTTCTTC
CDR3aa: CSVVGREGRAEQFF
d_gene: TRBD2
v_gene: TRBV29-1
j_gene: TRBJ2-1
abundance: few

CDR3nt: TGTGCCAGCAGTTTATTTCTCACAGGGTGCGAGCAGTACTTC
CDR3aa: CASSLFLTGCEQYF
d_gene: .
v_gene: TRBV27
j_gene: TRBJ2-7
abundance: .

CDR3nt: TGTGCCAGCAGCTCGGCGGCTTCTACCTACGAGCAGTACTTC
CDR3aa: CASSSAASTYEQYF
d_gene: .
v_gene: TRBV11-3
j_gene: TRBJ2-7
abundance: .

CDR3nt: TGTGCCAGCAGTTTTAGGGGCGGGAGTGGATGGCCAACAGATACGCAGTATTTT
CDR3aa: CASSFRGGSGWPTDTQYF
d_gene: TRBD2
v_gene: TRBV28
j_gene: TRBJ2-3
abundance: few

CDR3nt: TGTGCCAGCAGCTTAGCGGAAGGCTCCCATAATTCACCCCTCCACTTT
CDR3aa: CASSLAEGSHNSPLHF
d_gene: .
v_gene: TRBV7-9
j_gene: TRBJ1-6
abundance: few

CDR3nt: TGCGCCAGCAGTCCACGGACAGATGGAAACACCATATATTTT
CDR3aa: CASSPRTDGNTIYF
d_gene: .
v_gene: TRBV28
j_gene: TRBJ1-3
abundance: .

CDR3nt: TGCAGTGCTAGCGAGGGGGGACTCTACAATGAGCAGTTCTTC
CDR3aa: CSASEGGLYNEQFF
d_gene: .
v_gene: TRBV20-1
j_gene: TRBJ2-1
abundance: few

CDR3nt: TGTGCCAGCAGTGTATTGGCTAACTACAATGAGCAGTTCTTC
CDR3aa: CASSVLANYNEQFF
d_gene: .
v_gene: TRBV2
j_gene: TRBJ2-1
abundance: few

CDR3nt: TGTGCCAGCAGTTCTGGACAGGGGGGCAGCAATGAAAAACTGTTTTTT
CDR3aa: CASSSGQGGSNEKLFF
d_gene: TRBD1
v_gene: TRBV12-3/TRBV12-4
j_gene: TRBJ1-4
abundance: .

CDR3nt: TGTGCCAGCCGGACAGGGAGAGATTACGAGCAGTACTTC
CDR3aa: CASRTGRDYEQYF
d_gene: TRBD1
v_gene: TRBV6-1
j_gene: TRBJ2-7
abundance: few

CDR3nt: TGTGCCAGCAGCTTCAAAACAGGGGAGAAATCGAACACTGAAGCTTTCTTT
CDR3aa: CASSFKTGEKSNTEAFF
d_gene: TRBD1
v_gene: TRBV7-9
j_gene: TRBJ1-1
abundance: .

CDR3nt: TGTGCCAGCAGTTCCAACTTGGGCCCAGAAAAACTGTTTTTT
CDR3aa: CASSSNLGPEKLFF
d_gene: .
v_gene: TRBV28
j_gene: TRBJ1-4
abundance: few

CDR3nt: TGTGCCAGCGGTGGGAGTCCCAACGAGCAGTACTTC
CDR3aa: CASGGSPNEQYF
d_gene: .
v_gene: TRBV3-1
j_gene: TRBJ2-7
abundance: .

CDR3nt: TGTGCCAGCTCACCATCCGGGACAGCACAAGAGACCCAGTACTTC
CDR3aa: CASSPSGTAQETQYF
d_gene: TRBD1
v_gene: TRBV18
j_gene: TRBJ2-5
abundance: .

CDR3nt: TGTGCCAGCAGCAAGACTAGCGGTTCCTACGAGCAGTACTTC
CDR3aa: CASSKTSGSYEQYF
d_gene: TRBD2
v_gene: TRBV27
j_gene: TRBJ2-7
abundance: few

CDR3nt: TGTGCCACCAGCAGAGATCGGGGGGAGGAAAAACTGTTTTTT
CDR3aa: CATSRDRGEEKLFF
d_gene: .
v_gene: TRBV15
j_gene: TRBJ1-4
abundance: .

CDR3nt: TGTGCCAGCCTCGGTGTCGAAGGCTACACCTTC
CDR3aa: CASLGVEGYTF
d_gene: .
v_gene: TRBV7-9
j_gene: TRBJ1-2
abundance: .

CDR3nt: TGTGCCAGCAGCACCGTTCTTACTGGGGCCAACGTCCTGACTTTC
CDR3aa: CASSTVLTGANVLTF
d_gene: .
v_gene: TRBV4-2
j_gene: TRBJ2-6
abundance: .

CDR3nt: TGTGCCAGCAGTTTCGGCACAGATACGCAGTATTTT
CDR3aa: CASSFGTDTQYF
d_gene: .
v_gene: TRBV12-3/TRBV12-4
j_gene: TRBJ2-3
abundance: many

CDR3nt: TGTGCCAGCAGCCGGTGGGGGGGACAAGAGACCCAGTACTTC
CDR3aa: CASSRWGGQETQYF
d_gene: TRBD2
v_gene: TRBV2
j_gene: TRBJ2-5
abundance: .

CDR3nt: TGCAGTGCTAGATCAGGGGGCTGGAGACAGCCCCAGCATTTT
CDR3aa: CSARSGGWRQPQHF
d_gene: TRBD1
v_gene: TRBV20-1
j_gene: TRBJ1-5
abundance: few

CDR3nt: TGCAGCGCCTCCCCTAGCGGGGGAGTAGATACGCAGTATTTT
CDR3aa: CSASPSGGVDTQYF
d_gene: TRBD2
v_gene: TRBV29-1
j_gene: TRBJ2-3
abundance: many

CDR3nt: TGTGCCAGCAGCCAAGAAATCACCGGGGAGCTGTTTTTT
CDR3aa: CASSQEITGELFF
d_gene: .
v_gene: TRBV14
j_gene: TRBJ2-2
abundance: few

CDR3nt: TGTGCCATCAGTGTTGACAGGGGGGACATTCAGTACTTC
CDR3aa: CAISVDRGDIQYF
d_gene: TRBD1
v_gene: TRBV10-3
j_gene: TRBJ2-4
abundance: few

CDR3nt: TGCAGTGCTAGAGATAAGACTAGCGGGAGGAACACAGATACGCAGTATTTT
CDR3aa: CSARDKTSGRNTDTQYF
d_gene: TRBD2
v_gene: TRBV20-1
j_gene: TRBJ2-3
abundance: .

CDR3nt: TGTGCCAGCAGCGGATCGGGATTTGGGGAGACCCAGTACTTC
CDR3aa: CASSGSGFGETQYF
d_gene: .
v_gene: TRBV9
j_gene: TRBJ2-5
abundance: few

CDR3nt: TGCAGCGTCCAACAGGGTGACAATCAGCCCCAGCATTTT
CDR3aa: CSVQQGDNQPQHF
d_gene: .
v_gene: TRBV29-1
j_gene: TRBJ1-5
abundance: .

CDR3nt: TGTGCCAGCAGTCCTACAGGGGTTGGCACTGAAGCTTTCTTT
CDR3aa: CASSPTGVGTEAFF
d_gene: TRBD1
v_gene: TRBV28
j_gene: TRBJ1-1
abundance: .

CDR3nt: TGCGCCAGCAGCCAAGTATCCGGGGGTAATTCACCCCTCCACTTT
CDR3aa: CASSQVSGGNSPLHF
d_gene: .
v_gene: TRBV4-1
j_gene: TRBJ1-6
abundance: few

CDR3nt: TGTGCCAGCAGCTTATACGGGGGAGGGGGCACTGAAGCTTTCTTT
CDR3aa: CASSLYGGGGTEAFF
d_gene: .
v_gene: TRBV7-9
j_gene: TRBJ1-1
abundance: few

CDR3nt: TGTGCCAGCAGACACTCTGGACAGCCGCCAGATTACTTC
CDR3aa: CASRHSGQPPDYF
d_gene: .
v_gene: TRBV12-3/TRBV12-4
j_gene: TRBJ2-5
abundance: .

CDR3nt: TGCGCCAGCAGCTTGGCCCCTAGCGTGGTCGGGGAGCTGTTTTTT
CDR3aa: CASSLAPSVVGELFF
d_gene: .
v_gene: TRBV5-1
j_gene: TRBJ2-2
abundance: few